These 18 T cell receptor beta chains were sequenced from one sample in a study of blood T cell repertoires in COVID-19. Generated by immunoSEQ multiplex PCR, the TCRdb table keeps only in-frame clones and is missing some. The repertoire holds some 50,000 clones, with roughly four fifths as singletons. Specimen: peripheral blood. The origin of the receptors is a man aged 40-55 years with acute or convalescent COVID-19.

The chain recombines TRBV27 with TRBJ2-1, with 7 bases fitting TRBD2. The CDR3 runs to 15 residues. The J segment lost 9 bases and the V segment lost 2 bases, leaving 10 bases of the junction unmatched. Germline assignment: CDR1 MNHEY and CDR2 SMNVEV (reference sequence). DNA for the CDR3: TGTGCCAGCAGTTTAAGCGGGGCGTTCACGAGTGAGCAGTTCTTC. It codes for CASSLSGAFTSEQFF.

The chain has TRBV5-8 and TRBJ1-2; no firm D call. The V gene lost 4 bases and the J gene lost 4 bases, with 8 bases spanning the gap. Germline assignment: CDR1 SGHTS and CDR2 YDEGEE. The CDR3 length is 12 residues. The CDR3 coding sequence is TGTGCCAGCAGCCCTAACCTCTATGGCTACACCTTC. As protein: CASSPNLYGYTF.

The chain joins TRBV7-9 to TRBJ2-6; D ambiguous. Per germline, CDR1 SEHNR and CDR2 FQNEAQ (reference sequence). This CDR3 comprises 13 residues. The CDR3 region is CAGSRSGANVLTF. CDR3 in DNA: TGTGCTGGCAGTCGCTCTGGGGCCAACGTCCTGACTTTC.

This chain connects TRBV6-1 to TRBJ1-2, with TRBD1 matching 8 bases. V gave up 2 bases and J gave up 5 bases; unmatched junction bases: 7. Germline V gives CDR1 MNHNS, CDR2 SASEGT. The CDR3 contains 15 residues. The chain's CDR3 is CASSEIIRGLYGYTF. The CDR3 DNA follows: TGTGCCAGCAGTGAAATTATCAGGGGGCTATATGGCTACACCTTC.

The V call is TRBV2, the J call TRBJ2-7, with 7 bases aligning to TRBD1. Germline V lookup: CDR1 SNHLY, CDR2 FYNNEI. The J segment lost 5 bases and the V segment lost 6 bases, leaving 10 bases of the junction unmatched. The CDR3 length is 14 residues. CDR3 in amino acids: CASSPNHRGDEQYF. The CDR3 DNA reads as TGTGCCAGCAGCCCCAACCACAGGGGAGACGAGCAGTACTTC.

The CDR3 loop reads CASSFRGGNTIYF. The CDR3 coding sequence is TGTGCCAGCAGCTTCCGGGGTGGAAACACCATATATTTT. V usage is TRBV3-1 (or the pseudogene TRBV3-2) and J usage is TRBJ1-3; D unresolved. Trimming took off 5 bases at V and 3 bases at J, with 8 bases between the two ends. The CDR3 spans 13 residues. Germline CDR1 LGHDT, CDR2 YNNKEL (reference sequence).

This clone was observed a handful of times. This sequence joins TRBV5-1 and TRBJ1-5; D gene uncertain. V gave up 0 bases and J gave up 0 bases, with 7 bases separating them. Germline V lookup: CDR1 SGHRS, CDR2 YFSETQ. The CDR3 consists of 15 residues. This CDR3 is CASSLGGYSNQPQHF. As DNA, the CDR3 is TGCGCCAGCAGCTTGGGAGGGTATAGCAATCAGCCCCAGCATTTT.

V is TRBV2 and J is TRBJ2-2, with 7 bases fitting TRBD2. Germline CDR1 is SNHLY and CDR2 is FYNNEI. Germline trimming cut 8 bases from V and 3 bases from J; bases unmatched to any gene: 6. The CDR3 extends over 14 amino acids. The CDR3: CASSRAGDTGELFF. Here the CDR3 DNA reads TGTGCCAGCTCCCGGGCGGGGGACACCGGGGAGCTGTTTTTT.

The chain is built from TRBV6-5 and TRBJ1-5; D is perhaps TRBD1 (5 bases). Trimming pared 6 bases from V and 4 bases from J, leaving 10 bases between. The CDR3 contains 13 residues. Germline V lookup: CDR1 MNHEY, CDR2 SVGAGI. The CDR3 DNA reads TGTGCCAGCAGCTTCCAGGGTAATCAGCCCCAGCATTTT. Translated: CASSFQGNQPQHF.

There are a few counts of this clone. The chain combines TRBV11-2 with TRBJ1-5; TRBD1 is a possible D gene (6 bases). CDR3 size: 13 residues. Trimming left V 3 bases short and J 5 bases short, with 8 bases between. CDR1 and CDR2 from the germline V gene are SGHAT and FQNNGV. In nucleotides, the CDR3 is TGTGCCAGCAGCTTGGACAGAGATCAGCCCCAGCATTTT. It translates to CASSLDRDQPQHF. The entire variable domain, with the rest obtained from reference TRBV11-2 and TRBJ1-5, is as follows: EAGVAQSPRYKIIEKRQSVAFWCNPISGHATLYWYQQILGQGPKLLIQFQNNGVVDDSQLPKDRFSAERLKGVDSTLKIQPAKLEDSAVYLCASSLDRDQPQHFGDGTRLSIL.

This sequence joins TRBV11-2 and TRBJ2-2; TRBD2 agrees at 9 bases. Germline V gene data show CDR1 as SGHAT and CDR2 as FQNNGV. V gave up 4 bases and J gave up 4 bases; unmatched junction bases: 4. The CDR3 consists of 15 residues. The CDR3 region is CASSSLAGSTGELFF. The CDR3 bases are TGTGCCAGCAGCTCCCTAGCGGGGAGCACCGGGGAGCTGTTTTTT.

CDR3 sequence (DNA): TGTGCCAGCAGCTTGGGACAGGCGAAACTCTACGAGCAGTACTTC. Protein sequence: CASSLGQAKLYEQYF. This chain connects TRBV5-4 to TRBJ2-7, with D possibly TRBD1 on 6 matching bases. The length of the CDR3 is 15 residues. V was clipped by 0 bases and J by 3 bases, with 13 bases between them. Germline CDR1 and CDR2: SGHNT and YYREEE (reference sequence).

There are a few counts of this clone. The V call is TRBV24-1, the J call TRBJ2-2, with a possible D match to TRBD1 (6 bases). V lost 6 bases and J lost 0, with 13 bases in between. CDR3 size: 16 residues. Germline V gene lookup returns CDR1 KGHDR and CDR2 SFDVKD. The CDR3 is CATSPTGTTNTGELFF. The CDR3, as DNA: TGTGCCACCAGTCCGACCGGGACAACGAACACCGGGGAGCTGTTTTTT.

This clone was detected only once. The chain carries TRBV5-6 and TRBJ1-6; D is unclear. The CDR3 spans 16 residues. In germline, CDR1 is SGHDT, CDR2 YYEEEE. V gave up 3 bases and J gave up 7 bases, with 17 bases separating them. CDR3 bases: TGTGCCAGCAGCTACCCCCGGGGAGTTGGGAATTCACCCCTCCACTTT. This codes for CASSYPRGVGNSPLHF.

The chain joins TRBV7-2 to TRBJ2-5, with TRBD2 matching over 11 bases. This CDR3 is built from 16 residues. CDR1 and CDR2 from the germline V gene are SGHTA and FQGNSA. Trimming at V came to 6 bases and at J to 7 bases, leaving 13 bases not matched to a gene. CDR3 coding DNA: TGTGCCAGCAGTTCCACGGGGCTAGCGGGGGGCGGGACCCAGTACTTC. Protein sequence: CASSSTGLAGGGTQYF.

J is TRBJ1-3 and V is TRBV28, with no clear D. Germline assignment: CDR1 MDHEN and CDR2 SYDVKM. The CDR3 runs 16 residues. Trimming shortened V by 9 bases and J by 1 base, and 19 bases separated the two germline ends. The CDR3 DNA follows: TGTGCCAGTAAGAACGGACTCGCATCATCTGGAAACACCATATATTTT. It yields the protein CASKNGLASSGNTIYF.

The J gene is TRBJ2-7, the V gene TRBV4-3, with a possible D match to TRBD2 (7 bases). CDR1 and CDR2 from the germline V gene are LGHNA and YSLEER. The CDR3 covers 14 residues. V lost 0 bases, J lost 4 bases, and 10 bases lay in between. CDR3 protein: CASSQEGGPYEQYF. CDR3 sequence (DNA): TGCGCCAGCAGCCAAGAGGGGGGGCCGTACGAGCAGTACTTC.

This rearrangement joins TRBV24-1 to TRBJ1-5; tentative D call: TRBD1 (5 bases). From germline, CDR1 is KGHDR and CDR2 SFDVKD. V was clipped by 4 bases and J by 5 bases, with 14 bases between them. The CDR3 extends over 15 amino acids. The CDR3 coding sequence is TGTGCCACCAGTGAAGCAGGGCGATGGGATCAGCCCCAGCATTTT. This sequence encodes CATSEAGRWDQPQHF.